The entry below describes one T cell receptor (beta chain). No antigen is known for it. Per-base quality was not reported, and no clone a single base away is much larger than it. TCR CDR3 regions were amplified from genomic DNA by multiplex PCR using the deep immunoSEQ assay. Genomic DNA extracted from each cell subset was distributed evenly over all wells of several immunoSEQ 96-well plates, and each plate served as one replicate. For sorted subsets, 150 to 250 ng of genomic DNA, equivalent to about 30,000 T cell genomes, went into each replicate PCR. Purified libraries were measured with a Qubit 3.0 fluorometer, size-checked on a Bioanalyzer 2100, and measured again with the KAPA Library Quantification kit. Each immunoSEQ 96-well plate was sequenced on its own single-read 150-cycle Illumina NextSeq 550 flow cell. Turning to the authors' computational methods: Because only junctional sequences without quality scores were contained in the immunoSEQ output, filtering matching that applied to full-length reads could not be performed. To assign V/J genes and CDR3, sequences were annotated using PyIR, a Python wrapper for IgBLAST v1.9, with IMGT germline references. Reads with weak V/J assignments (E-value above 1e-6), missing CDR3, stop codons, out-of-frame junctions, or ambiguous translated residues were removed. A V3J clonotype was defined by an identical inferred V gene, J gene, and CDR3 amino acid sequence. Percentage overlap between repertoires was calculated by dividing the number of shared unique clonotypes by the size of the smaller repertoire. Three approaches were used to assess repertoire richness: RTK rarefaction, the Chao1 estimator, and Recon v2.1 estimates of unobserved clonotypes. Generation probabilities for all TCRbeta clonotypes obtained by the gDNA method from four donors were computed using OLGA. TCRdb re-hosts the immuneACCESS table, in-frame sequences only. Its copies lack some clones; in the studies checked, an unresolved V gene accounts for under half of them, and the cause for the rest is not known. The DNA was the basis for D and trimming; V, J and clone size are from that table. The sample table contains around 1.1 million clones; only one count was recorded for around 77% of them. The ten top clones hold 0.89% of the sample.

V loses 1 base of germline sequence and J loses 2 bases, and the interval between the two ends is 13 bases. The germline V gene supplies CDR1 SGHRS and CDR2 YFSETQ. There are 15 amino acids in the CDR3, from cysteine to phenylalanine inclusive. The kept DNA is CDR3 alone, 45 bases in frame from the first base. The sample is drawn from a study of shared clonotypes between healthy human individuals (dated by TCRdb to 2019 to 2021). Context from the whole study: A couple of women and a few men aged 18 to 49 years were included in the cohort. Per donor, three plates each were used for CD4 naive and CD4 memory, two for CD8 naive, and one for CD8 memory. To estimate repertoire size and how much clonotype sharing occurs between individuals, the study deeply sequenced the blood TCR repertoires of five healthy adults. To increase sequencing depth and limit assay-specific biases, different laboratories used diverse techniques to prepare libraries and sequence TCR repertoires. Between about 0.8 and 9 billion PBMCs per donor were obtained by leukapheresis.

General conclusions and limits of the study: Sampling was restricted to blood, and TCR repertoires in tissues likely differ from the TCR repertoires found in blood. Naive subsets generally had larger estimated clonotype richness than memory subsets did. Across several donors, around 5% of naive CD4, roughly 3.5% of naive CD8, about 2% of memory CD4, and roughly 0.4% of memory CD8 clonotypes were shared. Based on pairwise subsampling, the degree of clonotype sharing among donors was expected to be affected by sequencing depth. Compared with non-shared clonotypes, the clonotypes found in all four sorted-subset donors had higher generation probabilities. Because the study included a small number of donors, the genetic and exposure-history diversity represented was limited. Rarefaction of sorted-subset datasets indicated incomplete sequencing despite the large sequencing depth.

The donors were healthy, HIV-negative adults who had no recently reported acute infections or vaccinations. All donors were Caucasian adults living in Nashville, Tennessee, USA. CD4+ T cells were enriched by magnetic negative selection, after which naive cells were positively selected on CD45RA and the negative fraction was taken as the memory subset. Blood was obtained by leukapheresis, after which PBMCs were separated by Ficoll-Histopaque density gradient centrifugation and cryopreserved in liquid nitrogen vapor phase. Purity and quantity of every magnetically sorted T cell population were checked by analytical flow cytometry. From each sorted fraction, genomic DNA was isolated and quantified by UV absorbance on a Nanodrop 2000c.

Sequenced sample: memory CD4+ T cells from PBMCs. In the paper's terms, the cell subset or site label means: CD45RA-negative fraction. Recombination joined TRBV5-1 with TRBJ2-7, with TRBD1 perhaps the D gene, on 6 matching bases. The sequence was obtained from a man aged 18 to 30 in good health. Some clones in this sample may be carry-over from other donors' samples. The CDR3 has the sequence CASSLSRTETYEQYF. The base sequence is TGCGCCAGCAGCTTGAGCCGGACAGAGACCTACGAGCAGTACTTC.